This is a list of T cell receptor beta chains from one sample in a study of T-cell reconstitution after alpha-beta-depleted transplantation in children. TCRdb re-called the PCR reads with MiXCR, one entry per CDR3 protein. Altogether 70,000 to 95,000 distinct CDR3 sequences are present, roughly 15% being singletons, with the ten largest covering roughly a fifth. Sequencing used PBMCs, mostly from graft donor cells, obtained 180 days after TCRalphabeta/CD19-depleted stem cell transplant. Every receptor here comes from a male patient under 10 years old who had a stem cell transplant for acute lymphoblastic leukemia, so the T cells may come from the graft donor. Both conserved end residues are trimmed from each CDR3.

v_gene,j_gene,CDR3aa
TRBV5-1,TRBJ1-6,ASSPTGNSYNSPLH
TRBV12-3/TRBV12-4,TRBJ2-7,ASSLSDPYEQY
TRBV5-6,TRBJ1-2,ASSGDVFYGYT
TRBV5-1,TRBJ2-7,ASSWRGTGQVHLSSYEQY
TRBV11-2,TRBJ1-1,ASSLEWGQIMNTEAF
TRBV12-5,TRBJ1-5,ASGLVPGNQPQH
TRBV20-1,TRBJ2-5,SPASPGSVEETQY
TRBV5-8,TRBJ1-5,ASSLRPRGNQPQH
TRBV29-1,TRBJ2-5,SAYRTKAGGETQY
TRBV27,TRBJ2-4,ASSLSNKNIQY
TRBV20-1,TRBJ1-1,SARVVMDTEAF
TRBV5-6,TRBJ2-5,ASSSLPGQITQY
TRBV24-1,TRBJ2-3,ATSDPTGSSTDTQY
TRBV7-6,TRBJ2-1,ASSLEVVQQGEYNEQF
TRBV12-3/TRBV12-4,TRBJ1-1,ASSWGRGFSEAF
TRBV4-3,TRBJ2-5,ASSLGRLVEAQY
TRBV5-1,TRBJ2-1,ASSLWDNEQF
TRBV7-9,TRBJ1-3,ASSLALDLSGNTIY
TRBV11-2,TRBJ1-4,ASSPRARGRTISTNEKLF
TRBV27,TRBJ1-1,ASSRDRGHGHEAS
TRBV12-3/TRBV12-4,TRBJ2-7,ASTSVLGRNSYEQY
TRBV6-5,TRBJ1-5,ASSYWTGDLNQPQH
TRBV3-1,TRBJ1-5,ASSQVPLSQPQH
TRBV3-1,TRBJ2-3,ASSLPGRGNTQY
TRBV15,TRBJ2-7,ATSSQGINYEQY
TRBV5-1,TRBJ2-7,ASSLFGGSSYEQY
TRBV7-7,TRBJ2-7,ASSLEVLTEQY
TRBV4-2,TRBJ1-2,ASSQVVKGQEYGYT
TRBV6-1,TRBJ1-2,ASNGQGFYGYT
TRBV7-9,TRBJ2-1,ASSLGRGVYNEQF
TRBV29-1,TRBJ2-7,SVGTDGGEQY
TRBV19,TRBJ2-1,ASSIRVGNEQF
TRBV20-1,TRBJ2-7,SATSGGTYEQY
TRBV20-1,TRBJ2-3,SARDQGFPDTQY
TRBV27,TRBJ2-7,ASSIDRGLTYEQY
TRBV10-3,TRBJ2-3,AAQRGGLRTQY